This T cell receptor (beta chain) appears in the sequencing data of a study of T cells after yellow fever vaccination. Findings and caveats of the study: On re-exposure, the response was weaker but peaked faster, at day 5 versus 15. In post-booster samples, most primary-vaccination clones reappeared (roughly 96% CD4, 88% CD8).

This clonotype showed up many times. Its antigen is not identified. At one of its ends the junction is not consistent with the germline gene, which may arise from a read error. Germline V gene sequence: CDR1 SSHAT, CDR2 FNYEAQ (reference sequence). The CDR3 sequence is 15 residues long. Production of TCR cDNA was by 5'RACE template switching, which also added a universal primer site and UMIs. TCRdb re-called the 5' RACE reads through MiXCR, storing one row per CDR3 protein. Among approximately 330,000 distinct CDR3 sequences listed, approximately 12% were seen once. The sequence came from a man aged 18 to 30 who received the YFV17D yellow fever vaccine. The gene calls are TRBV7-7 and TRBJ2-1; D is perhaps TRBD1 or TRBD2 (5 bases each). Sequenced here: CD4+ T cells sorted from PBMCs, sampled 15 days after the yellow fever booster vaccination. CDR3 sequence reads: CASSRDASSYNEQFF. The DNA for the CDR3 is TGTGCTAGCAGCCGGGACGCCAGCTCCTACAATGAGCAGTTCTTC.